The entry below gives a single TCR beta chain sequence along with its context. Which cohort a participant joined came from the clinical history participants gave. Sequencing used immunoSEQ multiplex PCR; TCRdb keeps in-frame clones, though not all of them. The data contain 300,000 to 400,000 clones, approximately 90% of them seen just once; the ten biggest clones take up about 4%. The sample belongs to a study of blood T cell repertoires in COVID-19. As for the study in general: Material from acute and convalescent COVID-19 was sourced from the United States, Italy and Spain. The cDNA or gDNA used as material had been derived from T cells, B-cell-depleted T cells, or PBMCs.

V dropped 1 base and J dropped 10 bases, with 17 bases sitting between them. CDR1 LGHDT and CDR2 YNNKEL come from the germline V gene (reference sequence). The CDR3 sequence is 16 residues long. The gene calls are TRBV3-1 (or the pseudogene TRBV3-2) and TRBJ1-6; TRBD1 might be the D (5 bases). The receptor comes from a woman aged 25 to 39 who had been exposed to COVID-19. The sample taken for sequencing was PBMCs or T cells enriched from blood (not recorded which). CDR3 sequence reads: CASSQADLGGGSPLHF. CDR3 nucleotide sequence: TGTGCCAGCAGCCAAGCCGATTTGGGGGGGGGATCACCCCTCCACTTT.